What follows are 2 T cell receptor beta chains derived from one specimen sequenced in a study of T cells in Graves' hyperthyroidism and ophthalmopathy. Researchers amplified the TCR beta CDR3 regions from RNA transcripts. HTBI primers drove first-round RT-PCR of the TCR CDR3. TCRdb recomputed calls from the multiplex PCR reads with MiXCR, one row per CDR3 protein. The data hold about 380,000 distinct CDR3 sequences, with approximately 17% observed a single time. The sequenced sample was blood. The origin of the receptors is a man aged 18 to 30 with Graves' ophthalmopathy.

This clonotype appeared a few times. The chain uses TRBV10-2 and TRBJ2-1, with 7 bases lining up with TRBD2. The junction had 5 bases not matched to a gene; V was cut back by 2 bases and J by 4 bases. The length of the CDR3 is 15 residues. CDR1 and CDR2 from the germline V gene are WSHSY and SAAADI. This CDR3 is CASSERSGVYNEQFF. The DNA for the CDR3 is TGCGCCAGCAGTGAGCGCAGCGGGGTATACAATGAGCAGTTCTTC.

The sample holds one count of this clonotype. The chain combines TRBV6-9 with TRBJ2-2; either TRBD1 or TRBD2 may fit D (6 bases each). This CDR3 comprises 14 residues. V lost 3 bases to trimming and J lost 8 bases, with 13 bases between them. The germline gives CDR1 MNHGY, CDR2 SVAAGI. The DNA of the CDR3 is TGTGCCAGCAGTTACACGGGGGCAACAGGGGAGCTGTTTTTT. As protein: CASSYTGATGELFF.